The 13 T cell receptor beta chains listed next were all sequenced from one sample in a study of PD-1 blockade in classical Hodgkin lymphoma. Some clones are missing from TCRdb's copy, which holds only in-frame ones; the method was immunoSEQ multiplex PCR. The data hold about 20,000 clones, with over 65% observed a single time. As for time point: cycle 4 day 1 (C4D1), after less than 7 weeks of nivolumab. Brentuximab vedotin exposure varied, and every patient relapsed after autologous stem cell transplantation. Isolated CD8+ T cells were derived from thawed PBMCs through magnetic negative selection. The material sequenced was CD8+ T cells from blood, taken before the fourth cycle of nivolumab. These receptors came from a human donor with classical Hodgkin lymphoma.

The chain recombines TRBV7-9 with TRBJ1-1, with TRBD1 as a possible D gene (5 bases). V lost 4 bases to trimming and J lost 4 bases, with 13 bases between them. The CDR3 consists of 14 residues. The germline V gene has CDR1 SEHNR and CDR2 FQNEAQ (reference sequence). Here the CDR3 DNA reads TGTGCCAGCAGCTACGTTGGGGGAGCCACTGAAGCTTTCTTT. Its protein is CASSYVGGATEAFF.

This chain uses TRBV6-1 with TRBJ2-7; the D is unclear. This CDR3 comprises 13 residues. The germline V gene encodes CDR1 MNHNS and CDR2 SASEGT. V lost 2 bases and J 3 bases, leaving 8 bases between the germline ends. CDR3 in amino acids: CASSEIRHYEQYF. CDR3 DNA sequence: TGTGCCAGCAGTGAAATCAGGCACTACGAGCAGTACTTC.

This clone was detected only once. The rearrangement uses TRBV28 and TRBJ2-5, with D possibly matching TRBD2 (6 bases). The CDR3 loop spans 14 amino acids. V was trimmed by 3 bases and J by 2 bases, leaving 10 bases between them. The germline V gene encodes CDR1 MDHEN and CDR2 SYDVKM. The CDR3, as DNA: TGTGCCAGCAGTTTTTTGGGACTGCAAGAGACCCAGTACTTC. Protein product: CASSFLGLQETQYF.

V is TRBV10-3 and J is TRBJ1-2; 7 bases are a match to TRBD1. CDR3 size: 17 residues. V lost 6 bases and J lost 8; bases outside the gene matches: 21. From germline, CDR1 is ENHRY and CDR2 SYGVKD. As DNA, the CDR3 is TGTGCCATCAGAACCGGGACAGAGAATATACTATGGTTGGGCTACACCTTC. It encodes CAIRTGTENILWLGYTF.

J is TRBJ2-7 and V is TRBV4-2; 15 bases align to TRBD2. Trimming cost V 3 bases and J 0 bases; bases outside gene matches: 3. The germline V gene has CDR1 LGHNA and CDR2 YNFKEQ. The CDR3 extends over 17 amino acids. CDR3 sequence (DNA): TGTGCCAGCAGCCACGGGACTAGCGGGGGGAGCTCCTACGAGCAGTACTTC. Protein product: CASSHGTSGGSSYEQYF.

J is TRBJ1-1 and V is TRBV9; the D is unclear. The CDR3 sequence is 12 residues long. Trimming cost V 4 bases and J 7 bases, with 11 bases left between them. CDR1 SGDLS and CDR2 YYNGEE come from the germline V gene. The CDR3 nucleotides read TGTGCCAGCAGCTTCGATTTACTTGAAGCTTTCTTT. This translates into CASSFDLLEAFF.

The rearrangement uses TRBV29-1 and TRBJ2-7, with D possibly matching TRBD1 (5 bases). V was shortened by 4 bases and J by 3 bases, with 16 bases between the two germline ends. The CDR3 spans 14 residues. Per the germline V gene, CDR1 is SQVTM and CDR2 is ANQGSEA. This chain's CDR3 is CSVVLGAAGYEQYF. The CDR3 DNA follows: TGCAGCGTTGTCCTAGGGGCAGCCGGCTACGAGCAGTACTTC.

The rearrangement joins TRBV7-2 to TRBJ2-7; 12 nucleotides match TRBD1. This CDR3 contains 14 residues. Germline CDR1 SGHTA, CDR2 FQGNSA. V was pared by 5 bases and J by 6 bases, with 5 bases of the junction left unmatched. CDR3 sequence (DNA): TGTGCCAGCAGCGAGGGACAGGGGGCGGCCGAGCAGTACTTC. Its protein is CASSEGQGAAEQYF.

This chain connects TRBV7-2 to TRBJ1-2, with D tentatively TRBD1 (5 bases). The V gene lost 5 bases and the J gene lost 4 bases, with 11 bases spanning the gap. The germline V gene encodes CDR1 SGHTA and CDR2 FQGNSA. The CDR3 has 13 amino acids. The CDR3 coding sequence is TGTGCCAGCAGCCCGGGACCGATCTATGGCTACACCTTC. This gives the protein CASSPGPIYGYTF.

This chain connects TRBV28 to TRBJ1-5; possibly TRBD1 for D (5 bases). The germline gives CDR1 MDHEN, CDR2 SYDVKM. The CDR3 covers 15 residues. The V end lost 2 bases, the J end lost 0 bases, and 8 bases lay between the germline ends. The CDR3 loop is CASSLGGYSNQPQHF. CDR3 bases: TGTGCCAGCAGTTTAGGGGGGTATAGCAATCAGCCCCAGCATTTT.

The chain employs TRBV7-8 and TRBJ1-4; maybe TRBD1 (6 bases). This CDR3 contains 14 residues. Germline V lookup: CDR1 SGHVS, CDR2 FQNEAQ. Trimming left V 5 bases short and J 5 bases short, with 12 bases between. CDR3 DNA sequence: TGTGCCAGCAGCACACAGGGTGTGAATGAAAAACTGTTTTTT. Translating it yields CASSTQGVNEKLFF. Full variable domain (missing parts from reference TRBV7-8 and TRBJ1-4): GAGVSQSPRYKVAKRGQDVALRCDPISGHVSLFWYQQALGQGPEFLTYFQNEAQLDKSGLPSDRFFAERPEGSVSTLKIQRTQQEDSAVYLCASSTQGVNEKLFFGSGTQLSVL.

The gene calls are TRBV6-5 and TRBJ2-5; D is unclear. The CDR3 covers 14 residues. The V and J ends lost 5 bases and 4 bases respectively, with 14 bases between them. From germline, CDR1 is MNHEY and CDR2 SVGAGI. The CDR3 reads CASSHLVPTETQYF. The CDR3 DNA sequence: TGTGCCAGCAGTCACCTCGTCCCTACAGAGACCCAGTACTTC.

This rearrangement joins TRBV2 to TRBJ1-2; possibly TRBD1 for D (6 bases). Trimming stripped 3 bases from V and 4 bases from J, with 15 bases between. Germline V gene lookup returns CDR1 SNHLY and CDR2 FYNNEI. The CDR3 consists of 15 residues. CDR3 sequence (DNA): TGTGCCAGCAGTGAGATGAGGGGGGCCACCTATGGCTACACCTTC. Translating it yields CASSEMRGATYGYTF.